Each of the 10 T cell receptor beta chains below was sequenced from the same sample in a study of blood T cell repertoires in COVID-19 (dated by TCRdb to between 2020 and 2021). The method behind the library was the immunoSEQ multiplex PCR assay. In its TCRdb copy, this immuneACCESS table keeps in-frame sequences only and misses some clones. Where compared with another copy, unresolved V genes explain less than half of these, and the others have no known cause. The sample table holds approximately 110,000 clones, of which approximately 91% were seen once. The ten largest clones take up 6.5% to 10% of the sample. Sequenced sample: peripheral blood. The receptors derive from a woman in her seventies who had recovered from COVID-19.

CDR3 coding DNA: TGCGCCAGCAGCCCGGGGGGGGCGCTCTGGGCCAACGTCCTGACTTTC. Encoded protein: CASSPGGALWANVLTF. The rearrangement joins TRBV4-1 to TRBJ2-6; 8 bases are a match to TRBD2. J was trimmed by 5 bases and V by 4 bases; bases with no gene match: 7. The length of the CDR3 is 16 residues. CDR1 and CDR2 (germline): MGHRA, YSYEKL.

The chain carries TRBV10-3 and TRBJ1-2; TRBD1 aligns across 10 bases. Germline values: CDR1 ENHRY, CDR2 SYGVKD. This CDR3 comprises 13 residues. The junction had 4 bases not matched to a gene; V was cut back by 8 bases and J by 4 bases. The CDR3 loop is CAIGTGEGYGYTF. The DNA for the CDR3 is TGTGCCATCGGGACAGGGGAGGGCTATGGCTACACCTTC.

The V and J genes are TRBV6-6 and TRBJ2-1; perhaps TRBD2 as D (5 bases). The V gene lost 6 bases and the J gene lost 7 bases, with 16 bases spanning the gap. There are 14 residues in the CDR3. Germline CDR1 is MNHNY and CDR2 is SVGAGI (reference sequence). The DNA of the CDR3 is TGTGCCAGCAGCAAAAGGGAGTTAGGAAATGAGCAGTTCTTC. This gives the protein CASSKRELGNEQFF.

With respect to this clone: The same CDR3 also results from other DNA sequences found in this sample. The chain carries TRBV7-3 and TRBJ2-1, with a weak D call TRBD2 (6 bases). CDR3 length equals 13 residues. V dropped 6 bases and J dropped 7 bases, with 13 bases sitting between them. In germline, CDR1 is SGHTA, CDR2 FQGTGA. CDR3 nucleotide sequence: TGTGCCAGCAGTCCACGGGGGTATAATGAGCAGTTCTTC. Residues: CASSPRGYNEQFF.

CDR3 coding DNA: TGTGCCAGCTCACCTCCGACTGGCGGGAGAAGTTCCTACAATGAGCAGTTCTTC. Its protein product is CASSPPTGGRSSYNEQFF. The J gene is TRBJ2-1, the V gene TRBV18; 7 bases align to TRBD2. Trimming at V came to 3 bases and at J to 1 base, leaving 12 bases not matched to a gene. This CDR3 is built from 18 residues. In germline, CDR1 is KGHSH, CDR2 LQKENI.

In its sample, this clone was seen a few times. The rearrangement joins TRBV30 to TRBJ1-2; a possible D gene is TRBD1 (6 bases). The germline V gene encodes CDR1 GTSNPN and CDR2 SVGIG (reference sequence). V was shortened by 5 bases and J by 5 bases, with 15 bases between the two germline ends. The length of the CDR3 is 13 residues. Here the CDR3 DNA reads TGTGCCTGGGCACAGGGAGAGGCGTATGGCTACACCTTC. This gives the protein CAWAQGEAYGYTF.

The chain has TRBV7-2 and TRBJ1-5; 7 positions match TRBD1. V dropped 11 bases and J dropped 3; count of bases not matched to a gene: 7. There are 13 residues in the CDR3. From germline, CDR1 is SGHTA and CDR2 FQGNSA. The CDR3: CASGGGSNQPQHF. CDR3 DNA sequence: TGTGCCTCCGGAGGGGGCTCCAATCAGCCCCAGCATTTT.

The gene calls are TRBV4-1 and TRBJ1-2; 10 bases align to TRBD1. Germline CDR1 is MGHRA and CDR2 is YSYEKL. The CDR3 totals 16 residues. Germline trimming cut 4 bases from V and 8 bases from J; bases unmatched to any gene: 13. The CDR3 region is CASSRKGRDRGLGYTF. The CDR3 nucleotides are TGCGCCAGCAGCCGAAAGGGTCGGGACAGGGGTCTCGGCTACACCTTC.

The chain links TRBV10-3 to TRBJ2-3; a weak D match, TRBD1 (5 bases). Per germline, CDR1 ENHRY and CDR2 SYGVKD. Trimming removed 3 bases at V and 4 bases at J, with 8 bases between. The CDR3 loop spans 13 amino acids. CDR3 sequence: CAISDVGADTQYF. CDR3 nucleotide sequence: TGTGCCATCAGTGATGTAGGGGCAGATACGCAGTATTTT.

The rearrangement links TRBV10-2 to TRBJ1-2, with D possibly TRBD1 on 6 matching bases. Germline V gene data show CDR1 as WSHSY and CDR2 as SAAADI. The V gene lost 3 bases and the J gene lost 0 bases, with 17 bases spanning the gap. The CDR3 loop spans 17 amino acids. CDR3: CASSDPRVRGANYGYTF. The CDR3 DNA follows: TGCGCCAGCAGTGACCCGCGGGTCAGGGGTGCTAACTATGGCTACACCTTC.